The 11 T cell receptor beta chains below all came from one sample that was sequenced in a study of monozygotic twins with inflammatory bowel disease (dated by TCRdb to the late 2010s). The library relied on 5' RACE. Sequenced using an Illumina HiSeq 2500. Reads reprocessed by TCRdb are summarized as one entry per CDR3 protein sequence, and DNA is absent. The table kept for this sample lists approximately 330,000 distinct CDR3 sequences. The ten largest clonotypes hold over 2% of the sample. Sequencing input: blood. The receptors originated from a human donor with ulcerative colitis or Crohn's disease, or a healthy co-twin of an affected twin (not recorded which).

V usage is TRBV29-1 and J usage is TRBJ2-7; as DNA is missing, the TRBD2 call by TCRdb cannot be tested. The CDR3 spans 12 residues. CDR1 is SQVTM, CDR2 ANQGSEA, per germline. The CDR3 region is CSVEDAGSEQYF.

The chain joins TRBV20-1 to TRBJ2-5; the TRBD2 assignment by TCRdb is unverifiable without DNA. The CDR3 is 13 amino acids. In germline, CDR1 is DFQATT, CDR2 SNEGSKA (reference sequence). The CDR3 region is CSVGLAGVETQYF.

The chain joins TRBV5-6 to TRBJ2-2; TCRdb outputs TRBD1, but without DNA this stays unchecked. This CDR3 region has 16 residues. Germline CDR1 reads SGHDT; CDR2 reads YYEEEE. The CDR3 reads CASSFAGTGHTGELFF.

The CDR3 reads CASSESYEQYF. This sequence joins TRBV6-1 and TRBJ2-7. The CDR3 spans 11 residues. From germline, CDR1 is MNHNS and CDR2 SASEGT.

V and J are TRBV6-1 and TRBJ2-4; there is no DNA to check the TCRdb D call of TRBD2. This CDR3 contains 14 residues. Looked up from germline, CDR1 is MNHNS and CDR2 is SASEGT. The CDR3 here is CASRTAGRKNIQYF.

The V and J genes are TRBV7-9 and TRBJ1-4; absent DNA, TCRdb's TRBD1 call cannot be checked. Per germline, CDR1 SEHNR and CDR2 FQNEAQ (reference sequence). CDR3 length: 15 residues. The CDR3 here is CASSLGDRRNEKLFF.

The rearrangement uses TRBV5-1 and TRBJ2-1; TCRdb's D call, TRBD2, is unchecked because there is no DNA. Germline V gene sequence: CDR1 SGHRS, CDR2 YFSETQ. The CDR3 is made up of 19 amino acids. CDR3: CASSLTGTNGTPGGNEQFF.

The gene calls are TRBV5-5 and TRBJ2-1; TCRdb's D gene call, TRBD1, goes unchecked for lack of DNA. The germline V gene has CDR1 SGHKS and CDR2 YYEKEE (reference sequence). This CDR3 contains 15 residues. CDR3 amino acids: CASSFKDRVYNEQFF.

The genes are TRBV5-1 and TRBJ2-5; TCRdb indicates TRBD2, and absent DNA this call remains unverified. This CDR3 has 14 amino acids. Germline CDR1 SGHRS, CDR2 YFSETQ. CDR3 sequence reads: CASSHGTSEETQYF.

The V and J genes are TRBV6-1 and TRBJ2-7; lacking DNA, the TRBD1 call made by TCRdb goes unchecked. The CDR3 has 16 residues. Germline V gene sequence: CDR1 MNHNS, CDR2 SASEGT. The CDR3 protein is CATCATPGQTTYEQYF.

The chain couples TRBV5-1 to TRBJ1-1. The germline CDR1 and CDR2 sequences are SGHRS and YFSETQ. This CDR3 spans 14 amino acids. CDR3 sequence: CASSWSAGAPEAFF.